Below, 21 T cell receptor beta chains from the same sample are listed, as sequenced in a study of blood T cell repertoires in COVID-19. Produced via immunoSEQ multiplex PCR; TCRdb's table is partial and in-frame only. The sample shows about 72,000 clones, over 75% of them seen only once. Sequenced: peripheral blood. All receptors derive from a man aged 65 to 79 with active or convalescent COVID-19.

The chain recombines TRBV6-6 with TRBJ1-3; a possible D gene is TRBD1 (6 bases). Between the trimmed V and J ends, which lost 7 bases and 4 bases, there was a span of 8 bases. This CDR3 spans 12 amino acids. Germline values: CDR1 MNHNY, CDR2 SVGAGI (reference sequence). CDR3 amino acids: CASTQGGNTIYF. The CDR3 nucleotides are TGTGCCAGCACCCAGGGGGGAAACACCATATATTTT.

The J gene is TRBJ1-3, the V gene TRBV25-1; the match to TRBD1 covers 7 bases. V dropped 10 bases and J dropped 0; count of bases not matched to a gene: 18. The CDR3 runs to 18 residues. Per the germline V gene, CDR1 is MGHDK and CDR2 is SYGVNS. In nucleotides, the CDR3 is TGTGCCACCCTAGGGGGCAGGGAGTATACCTACTCTGGAAACACCATATATTTT. This translates into CATLGGREYTYSGNTIYF.

The table lists this clone with a few counts. This sequence joins TRBV28 and TRBJ2-7, with D perhaps matching TRBD2 (5 bases). CDR3 length equals 15 residues. Trimming stripped 0 bases from V and 0 bases from J, with 9 bases between. Germline V gene lookup returns CDR1 MDHEN and CDR2 SYDVKM. The CDR3 bases are TGTGCCAGCAGTTTATGGGCGGGCGCCTCCTACGAGCAGTACTTC. Its protein product is CASSLWAGASYEQYF.

This clone appeared once. The chain joins TRBV16 to TRBJ2-5; tentatively, D is TRBD1 (5 bases). Trimming cost V 2 bases and J 3 bases, with 16 bases left between them. The CDR3 totals 16 residues. Germline values: CDR1 KGHSY, CDR2 FQNENV. The CDR3 DNA reads as TGTGCCAGCAGCCAAAAGAGACAGTCGATTAAAGAGACCCAGTACTTC. The encoded protein is CASSQKRQSIKETQYF.

The chain has TRBV6-5 and TRBJ1-1; 9 bases line up with TRBD1. Germline assignment: CDR1 MNHEY and CDR2 SVGAGI. The CDR3 has 13 residues. Unmatched junction bases numbered 4, after V lost 6 bases and J lost 5 bases. CDR3 DNA sequence: TGTGCCAGCAGCGGGACAGGGAAGACTGAAGCTTTCTTT. This codes for CASSGTGKTEAFF.

This clone was detected once. This chain links TRBV6-6 with TRBJ2-5, with 9 positions matching TRBD1. The CDR3 is 16 amino acids. Trimming took 6 bases from V and 4 from J; bases not matched to a gene: 12. Germline V gene sequence: CDR1 MNHNY, CDR2 SVGAGI (reference sequence). CDR3 protein: CASRPPRTGDLETQYF. CDR3 sequence (DNA): TGTGCCAGCAGACCCCCTCGGACAGGGGATTTAGAGACCCAGTACTTC.

V is TRBV5-1 and J is TRBJ2-7, with 7 bases lining up with TRBD1. The germline CDR1 and CDR2 sequences are SGHRS and YFSETQ. Trimming cost V 2 bases and J 2 bases; bases outside gene matches: 7. The CDR3 is 15 amino acids. CDR3 sequence (DNA): TGCGCCAGCAGCTTACGACAGGGCTTTCCCTACGAGCAGTACTTC. Protein sequence: CASSLRQGFPYEQYF.

This clone was detected only once. V and J are TRBV30 and TRBJ2-1, with a weak D call TRBD2 (6 bases). In germline, CDR1 is GTSNPN, CDR2 SVGIG (reference sequence). The CDR3 has 15 amino acids. The ends were cut back, 3 bases at V and 7 bases at J, with 19 bases in the middle. The CDR3 nucleotides read TGTGCCTGGAGCCCGGATTTTAGCGGTAAGAATGAGCAGTTCTTC. Translation: CAWSPDFSGKNEQFF.

This rearrangement joins TRBV18 to TRBJ2-2; 14 nucleotides line up with TRBD2. The CDR3 extends over 18 amino acids. The J segment lost 5 bases and the V segment lost 3 bases, leaving 8 bases of the junction unmatched. From germline, CDR1 is KGHSH and CDR2 LQKENI. As DNA, the CDR3 is TGTGCCAGCTCACCGCTGGGACTAGCGGGAGTACTGACCGGGGAGCTGTTTTTT. Protein sequence: CASSPLGLAGVLTGELFF.

The V and J genes are TRBV7-2 and TRBJ2-1; 13 positions agree with TRBD2. With V trimmed by 4 bases and J by 9 bases, 6 bases remained unmatched. The germline V gene has CDR1 SGHTA and CDR2 FQGNSA. The CDR3 extends over 15 amino acids. CDR3 sequence reads: CASSSGLAGTSEQFF. In nucleotides, the CDR3 is TGTGCCAGCAGCTCGGGACTAGCGGGAACCAGTGAGCAGTTCTTC. Together with reference TRBV7-2 and TRBJ2-1, the CDR3 gives the full variable domain: GAGVSQSPSNKVTEKGKDVELRCDPISGHTALYWYRQSLGQGLEFLIYFQGNSAPDKSGLPSDRFSAERTGGSVSTLTIQRTQQEDSAVYLCASSSGLAGTSEQFFGPGTRLTVL.

This sequence joins TRBV2 and TRBJ1-1, with D possibly matching TRBD1 (5 bases). Trimming removed 5 bases at V and 8 bases at J, with 30 bases between. The CDR3 consists of 18 residues. The V gene's germline CDR1 is SNHLY and CDR2 FYNNEI. The CDR3: CASSKGHSAQPISSEAFF. The CDR3 DNA sequence: TGTGCCAGCAGTAAAGGACACTCGGCACAACCCATAAGCTCGGAAGCTTTCTTT. The variable domain in full, with the rest retrieved from reference TRBV2 and TRBJ1-1, is EPEVTQTPSHQVTQMGQEVILRCVPISNHLYFYWYRQILGQKVEFLVSFYNNEISEKSEIFDDQFSVERPDGSNFTLKIRSTKLEDSAMYFCASSKGHSAQPISSEAFFGQGTRLTVV.

This sequence joins TRBV18 and TRBJ2-1; TRBD2 matches at 11 bases. The germline V gene has CDR1 KGHSH and CDR2 LQKENI. The CDR3 contains 16 residues. The ends lost 0 bases at V and 7 bases at J; junction bases unmatched: 5. The DNA for the CDR3 is TGTGCCAGCTCACCACCGCCGGCTAGCGGGAGGAATGAGCAGTTCTTC. Protein product: CASSPPPASGRNEQFF.

V and J are TRBV4-2 and TRBJ1-1, with TRBD1 identical over 7 bases. Germline V gene data show CDR1 as LGHNA and CDR2 as YNFKEQ. There are 16 residues in the CDR3. J lost 4 bases, V lost 3 bases, and 11 bases had no gene match. CDR3 sequence reads: CASSQVLGQEGTEAFF. The CDR3 DNA is TGTGCCAGCAGCCAGGTACTCGGACAGGAGGGCACTGAAGCTTTCTTT.

The J gene is TRBJ1-2, the V gene TRBV2; 7 bases map to TRBD1. V lost 8 bases and J lost 3; bases outside the gene matches: 21. The CDR3 loop spans 18 amino acids. The germline CDR1 and CDR2 sequences are SNHLY and FYNNEI. The CDR3 DNA sequence: TGTGCCAGCCTTGAGGGGGCTCAGGCCTTTTATAAGGACTATGGCTACACCTTC. Translating it yields CASLEGAQAFYKDYGYTF.

This chain joins TRBV13 and TRBJ2-5, with TRBD2 identical over 9 bases. Looked up from germline, CDR1 is PRHDT and CDR2 is FYEKMQ (reference sequence). The CDR3 has 14 amino acids. The junction had 8 bases not matched to a gene; V was cut back by 3 bases and J by 9 bases. CDR3 sequence: CASSFGSGGGSQYF. In DNA form, the CDR3 reads TGTGCCAGCAGCTTCGGTAGCGGGGGAGGGTCCCAGTACTTC.

V usage is TRBV5-1 and J usage is TRBJ2-3; TRBD2 matches 11 bases. The germline gives CDR1 SGHRS, CDR2 YFSETQ. The CDR3 sequence is 16 residues long. V shed 4 bases and J 4 bases; nucleotides not matched to a gene: 8. The CDR3: CASSPLTSGTADTQYF. CDR3 DNA: TGCGCCAGCAGCCCCCTGACTAGCGGGACCGCAGATACGCAGTATTTT. The complete variable domain, with remaining parts taken from reference TRBV5-1 and TRBJ2-3, reads KAGVTQTPRYLIKTRGQQVTLSCSPISGHRSVSWYQQTPGQGLQFLFEYFSETQRNKGNFPGRFSGRQFSNSRSEMNVSTLELGDSALYLCASSPLTSGTADTQYFGPGTRLTVL.

The V call is TRBV7-2, the J call TRBJ2-3; 7 positions match TRBD2. The CDR3 is 12 amino acids. The germline gives CDR1 SGHTA, CDR2 FQGNSA. The V segment lost 5 bases and the J segment 5 bases; nucleotides outside the gene matches: 1. In DNA, the CDR3 is TGTGCCAGCAGCGGCGGGGGAGATACGCAGTATTTT. Protein product: CASSGGGDTQYF.

This clone was observed a handful of times. This chain connects TRBV19 to TRBJ1-1; no clear D gene. Germline loops: CDR1 LNHDA, CDR2 SQIVND (reference sequence). The CDR3 runs to 14 residues. V gave up 8 bases and J gave up 4 bases, with 17 bases separating them. This CDR3 is CASGAATFGTEAFF. The CDR3 coding sequence is TGTGCCAGTGGTGCTGCCACTTTTGGCACTGAAGCTTTCTTT.

Concerning this clone: At one of its ends the junction is not consistent with the germline gene, which may arise from a read error. The CDR3 coding sequence is TGTGCCAGCAGCCAATCGGCAGACGACAATCGCTTC. Its translation: CASSQSADDNRF. The rearrangement joins TRBV16 to TRBJ1-2; D gene ambiguous. Germline CDR1 and CDR2: KGHSY and FQNENV. This CDR3 comprises 12 residues.

The chain employs TRBV6-6 and TRBJ1-5; 10 bases line up with TRBD1. Trimming removed 4 bases from V and 6 bases from J; junction bases left unmatched: 6. Germline V gene sequence: CDR1 MNHNY, CDR2 SVGAGI (reference sequence). The CDR3 is 15 residues long. CDR3 residues: CASSSRDRGVQPQHF. CDR3 in DNA: TGTGCCAGCAGTTCCCGGGACAGGGGCGTTCAGCCCCAGCATTTT.

This clone was observed once. The CDR3 coding sequence is TGTGCCAGCAGCGTCGGTGGGGGACTTGGCACAGATACGCAGTATTTT. Residues: CASSVGGGLGTDTQYF. The chain employs TRBV9 and TRBJ2-3; D is perhaps TRBD2 (6 bases). The CDR3 totals 16 residues. CDR1 is SGDLS and CDR2 is YYNGEE in the germline V gene. V lost 2 bases and J 1 base, leaving 14 bases between the germline ends.